These 17 T cell receptor beta chains were all obtained from the same sample, sequenced in a study of T cells after yellow fever vaccination. TCRdb re-derived calls from the 5' RACE reads in MiXCR, one entry per CDR3 protein. The sample has 320,000 or so distinct CDR3 sequences, roughly 7.5% seen once. The sample was PBMCs, taken 45 days after the first yellow fever vaccination. The source of these receptors is a man between 18 and 35 years old who received the YFV17D yellow fever vaccine.

Only a few counts were recorded for this clonotype. The chain carries TRBV29-1 and TRBJ2-3; 7 nucleotides agree with TRBD2. Germline V lookup: CDR1 SQVTM, CDR2 ANQGSEA. The V gene end was trimmed by 8 bases and the J gene end by 4 bases; junction bases not matched to a gene: 15. The CDR3 is 15 amino acids. CDR3 DNA: TGCAGCTCAACGAGCGGGGCCAATCCACCAGATACGCAGTATTTT. Translated: CSSTSGANPPDTQYF.

The chain combines TRBV7-2 with TRBJ2-5, with 7 bases that match TRBD2. The length of the CDR3 is 17 residues. V lost 5 bases to trimming and J lost 4 bases; unmatched junction nucleotides: 16. Germline CDR1 is SGHTA and CDR2 is FQGNSA. The CDR3 DNA reads TGTGCCAGCAGCGCTACCTTCGGGGGGAACGCCAGAGAGACCCAGTACTTC. It yields the protein CASSATFGGNARETQYF.

The genes are TRBV7-6 and TRBJ2-2, with 13 bases that match TRBD2. Trimming cost V 6 bases and J 9 bases; bases outside gene matches: 7. The germline V gene has CDR1 SGHVS and CDR2 FNYEAQ. The CDR3 contains 15 residues. In DNA form, the CDR3 reads TGTGCCAGCAGGCCGACTAGCGGGGGGCATCGGGAGCTGTTTTTT. This encodes CASRPTSGGHRELFF.

This rearrangement joins TRBV7-7 to TRBJ2-2; 8 nucleotides align to TRBD2. Per the germline V gene, CDR1 is SSHAT and CDR2 is FNYEAQ (reference sequence). The CDR3 is 16 residues long. Unmatched junction bases numbered 11, after V lost 5 bases and J lost 6 bases. The CDR3 nucleotides are TGTGCCAGCAGCCCGCTAGCCGGGACTAGGGCCGGGGAGCTGTTTTTT. Its translation is CASSPLAGTRAGELFF.

CDR3 sequence reads: CASSLRGRADTQYF. CDR3 nucleotides: TGTGCCAGCAGCTTGCGTGGTAGGGCAGATACGCAGTATTTT. This chain joins TRBV7-9 and TRBJ2-3; D gene unclear. Germline CDR1 is SEHNR and CDR2 is FQNEAQ (reference sequence). The CDR3 totals 14 residues. V was clipped by 3 bases and J by 4 bases, with 11 bases between them.

CDR3 loop: CASGSGEGELFF. CDR3 DNA sequence: TGTGCCAGCGGGTCAGGGGAAGGGGAGCTGTTTTTT. This sequence joins TRBV9 and TRBJ2-2; possibly TRBD1 for D (6 bases). The CDR3 has 12 residues. Looked up from germline, CDR1 is SGDLS and CDR2 is YYNGEE. Trimming removed 7 bases at V and 8 bases at J, with 12 bases between.

The chain links TRBV5-1 to TRBJ2-3, with 12 bases identical to TRBD2. CDR3 length equals 18 residues. The germline V gene encodes CDR1 SGHRS and CDR2 YFSETQ. Trimming at V came to 5 bases and at J to 6 bases, leaving 16 bases not matched to a gene. The CDR3 DNA reads TGCGCCAGCAGGCCACCTAGCGGGGGGGCCCTGGTACTGGATACGCAGTATTTT. Amino acids: CASRPPSGGALVLDTQYF. The whole variable domain, filled in from reference TRBV5-1 and TRBJ2-3, reads KAGVTQTPRYLIKTRGQQVTLSCSPISGHRSVSWYQQTPGQGLQFLFEYFSETQRNKGNFPGRFSGRQFSNSRSEMNVSTLELGDSALYLCASRPPSGGALVLDTQYFGPGTRLTVL.

This chain joins TRBV6-1 and TRBJ2-4, with D possibly being TRBD1 (5 bases). V was shortened by 2 bases and J by 9 bases, with 17 bases between the two germline ends. Germline V gene data show CDR1 as MNHNS and CDR2 as SASEGT. CDR3 length: 15 residues. DNA of the CDR3: TGTGCCAGCAGTGAACAAAGTACAGGACAAGGCATTCAGTACTTC. It specifies CASSEQSTGQGIQYF.

The V gene is TRBV7-2, the J gene TRBJ2-2, with TRBD2 matching 8 bases. Per germline, CDR1 SGHTA and CDR2 FQGNSA. The CDR3 has 14 residues. The V gene end was trimmed by 5 bases and the J gene end by 5 bases; junction bases not matched to a gene: 4. The CDR3 loop reads CASSGTRGTGELFF. In nucleotides, the CDR3 is TGTGCCAGCAGCGGGACTAGGGGAACCGGGGAGCTGTTTTTT. The variable domain in full, with the rest retrieved from reference TRBV7-2 and TRBJ2-2, is GAGVSQSPSNKVTEKGKDVELRCDPISGHTALYWYRQSLGQGLEFLIYFQGNSAPDKSGLPSDRFSAERTGGSVSTLTIQRTQQEDSAVYLCASSGTRGTGELFFGEGSRLTVL.

This chain connects TRBV6-5 to TRBJ2-1; 7 nucleotides agree with TRBD2. This CDR3 has 16 amino acids. V lost 1 base, J lost 2 bases, and 5 bases stayed unmatched. The germline V gene has CDR1 MNHEY and CDR2 SVGAGI. CDR3 region: CASSYFSGQAYNEQFF. The CDR3 coding sequence is TGTGCCAGCAGTTACTTTAGCGGGCAAGCCTACAATGAGCAGTTCTTC.

The chain recombines TRBV7-2 with TRBJ2-2, with D perhaps being TRBD1 or TRBD2 (5 bases each). Per the germline V gene, CDR1 is SGHTA and CDR2 is FQGNSA. The ends were cut back, 5 bases at V and 4 bases at J, with 14 bases in the middle. The CDR3 is 15 residues long. The chain's CDR3 is CASSAHGGRTGELFF. The CDR3, as DNA: TGTGCCAGCAGCGCCCATGGGGGACGCACCGGGGAGCTGTTTTTT. The full variable domain, with the rest looked up from reference TRBV7-2 and TRBJ2-2, is GAGVSQSPSNKVTEKGKDVELRCDPISGHTALYWYRQSLGQGLEFLIYFQGNSAPDKSGLPSDRFSAERTGGSVSTLTIQRTQQEDSAVYLCASSAHGGRTGELFFGEGSRLTVL.

The table lists this clonotype with a few counts. V gene TRBV5-6 combines with J gene TRBJ1-5, with a weak D call TRBD1 (6 bases). Germline values: CDR1 SGHDT, CDR2 YYEEEE. This CDR3 is built from 14 residues. Trimming stripped 1 base from V and 3 bases from J, with 8 bases between. The CDR3 here is CASSLRGNNQPQHF. The CDR3 DNA reads TGTGCCAGCAGCTTGAGGGGGAACAATCAGCCCCAGCATTTT.

For the CDR3, the DNA is TGTGCCAGCAGCTCCCCGTTTGAGGGCCGGGGAGCTTTCTTT. It specifies CASSSPFEGRGAFF. The gene calls are TRBV7-2 and TRBJ1-1; D remains ambiguous. V was shortened by 4 bases and J by 10 bases, with 19 bases between the two germline ends. This CDR3 is built from 14 residues. Germline assignment: CDR1 SGHTA and CDR2 FQGNSA.

This clonotype was observed a few times. This chain connects TRBV11-2 to TRBJ2-2, with D possibly matching TRBD1 (6 bases). The germline CDR1 and CDR2 sequences are SGHAT and FQNNGV. V lost 3 bases, J lost 11 bases, and 10 bases lay in between. The CDR3 has 12 amino acids. CDR3 sequence reads: CASSLTGTELFF. DNA of the CDR3: TGTGCCAGCAGCTTGACCGGGACAGAGCTGTTTTTT.

This clonotype was picked up a small number of times. This chain connects TRBV7-2 to TRBJ2-7; D assignment may be TRBD1 or TRBD2 (6 bases each). The germline V gene encodes CDR1 SGHTA and CDR2 FQGNSA. There are 15 residues in the CDR3. Trimming pared 2 bases from V and 2 bases from J, leaving 13 bases between. The CDR3 loop is CASSLFGGEAYEQYF. The CDR3 DNA follows: TGTGCCAGCAGCTTATTCGGGGGCGAGGCCTACGAGCAGTACTTC.

This clonotype was seen more than once but under ten times. V and J are TRBV6-2 or TRBV6-3 and TRBJ2-7; D not certain. From germline, CDR1 is MNHEY and CDR2 SVGEGT. This CDR3 contains 16 residues. V was clipped by 2 bases and J by 0 bases, with 14 bases between them. CDR3 loop: CASSYTDNPSSYEQYV. The CDR3 DNA follows: TGTGCCAGCAGTTACACAGACAACCCGAGCTCCTACGAGCAGTACGTC.

The J gene is TRBJ2-1, the V gene TRBV7-7, with 10 bases lining up with TRBD2. CDR1 and CDR2 (germline): SSHAT, FNYEAQ (reference sequence). V trimming: 3 bases; J trimming: 7 bases; junction bases outside the gene matches: 6. The CDR3 is 15 amino acids. The CDR3 region is CASSFGAGGLNEQFF. For the CDR3, the DNA is TGTGCCAGCAGCTTTGGAGCGGGGGGGTTAAATGAGCAGTTCTTC.